This note documents a single T cell receptor (beta chain) sequence. The record originates from a study of Graves' ophthalmopathy and Graves' hyperthyroidism. This CDR3 has 16 amino acids. J lost 0 bases, V lost 1 base, and 7 bases had no gene match. Germline V gene data show CDR1 as DFQATT and CDR2 as SNEGSKA (reference sequence). Clinical symptoms, serum thyroxine, TRAb, thyroid ultrasound and orbital computed tomography determined diagnosis. Amplification targeted the TCR beta CDR3 regions, with RNA transcripts as the source material. First-round RT-PCR used HTBI primers; second-round multiplex PCR followed. Each CDR3 protein is one row after TCRdb ran MiXCR on the multiplex PCR reads. This table has about 550,000 distinct CDR3 sequences, less than 40% appearing once.

The sequenced sample consisted of peripheral blood or thyroid tissue (not recorded which). The sequence came from an adult man with Graves' hyperthyroidism. The J gene is TRBJ2-3, the V gene TRBV20-1, with TRBD2 identical over 7 bases. The CDR3 sequence is CSARGLLAESTDTQYF. CDR3 in DNA: TGCAGTGCTAGAGGTCTGCTAGCGGAAAGCACAGATACGCAGTATTTT.